The 26 T cell receptor beta chains below come from one sample, sequenced in a study of shared clonotypes between healthy human individuals. The table came from immunoSEQ multiplex PCR; TCRdb's copy has only in-frame clones and leaves some out. The sample lists about 710,000 clones, less than 80% occurring once. Sequencing was performed on memory CD4+ T cells sorted from blood. Subset indicated: CD45RA-negative fraction. Receptor source: a woman aged 30 to 39 in good health.

CDR3 DNA sequence: TGTGCCAGCAGTGAGGGCAGGGGAGAAGCTTTCTTT. Its translation is CASSEGRGEAFF. V and J are TRBV2 and TRBJ1-1, with D possibly TRBD1 on 6 matching bases. V lost 3 bases and J lost 8, with 10 bases in between. The V gene's germline CDR1 is SNHLY and CDR2 FYNNEI. This CDR3 comprises 12 residues. Based on the CDR3 plus reference TRBV2 and TRBJ1-1, the full variable domain is EPEVTQTPSHQVTQMGQEVILRCVPISNHLYFYWYRQILGQKVEFLVSFYNNEISEKSEIFDDQFSVERPDGSNFTLKIRSTKLEDSAMYFCASSEGRGEAFFGQGTRLTVV.

The chain joins TRBV28 to TRBJ2-5, with TRBD1 as a possible D gene (6 bases). CDR1 is MDHEN, CDR2 SYDVKM, per germline. The CDR3 is 13 residues long. The germline V and J ends were trimmed by 7 bases and 5 bases, with 14 bases remaining between them. The CDR3 nucleotides read TGTGCCAGCACATCAGGGGATGGGGAGACCCAGTACTTC. It translates to CASTSGDGETQYF.

The chain is built from TRBV19 and TRBJ1-5; 9 bases match TRBD1. Germline CDR1 and CDR2: LNHDA and SQIVND (reference sequence). V gave up 3 bases and J gave up 6 bases; unmatched junction bases: 6. The length of the CDR3 is 15 residues. The CDR3 DNA reads as TGTGCCAGTAGTATGCAACAGGGGGCGGCTCAGCCCCAGCATTTT. It translates to CASSMQQGAAQPQHF.

The chain carries TRBV7-9 and TRBJ2-4; weak D call: TRBD1 (6 bases). The V gene lost 5 bases and the J gene lost 0 bases, with 14 bases spanning the gap. CDR1 and CDR2 from the germline V gene are SEHNR and FQNEAQ (reference sequence). CDR3 length equals 16 residues. The CDR3 spells CASSPRDTLAKNIQYF. The CDR3 DNA reads TGTGCCAGCAGCCCCCGGGACACACTAGCCAAAAACATTCAGTACTTC.

The gene calls are TRBV11-2 and TRBJ1-1; 7 positions match TRBD1. Germline V gene lookup returns CDR1 SGHAT and CDR2 FQNNGV. Trimming at V came to 5 bases and at J to 0 bases, leaving 6 bases not matched to a gene. The CDR3 spans 15 residues. CDR3 loop: CASSTDRVLNTEAFF. CDR3 in DNA: TGTGCCAGCAGCACCGACAGGGTACTGAACACTGAAGCTTTCTTT.

The rearrangement joins TRBV7-9 to TRBJ2-1; the D is unclear. The CDR3 loop spans 16 amino acids. Germline assignment: CDR1 SEHNR and CDR2 FQNEAQ (reference sequence). Trimming took 4 bases from V and 1 from J, leaving 14 bases between them. The CDR3 loop reads CASSSTTVSSYNEQFF. The CDR3 DNA follows: TGTGCCAGCAGCTCGACCACAGTGAGTTCCTACAATGAGCAGTTCTTC. Combining the CDR3 with reference TRBV7-9 and TRBJ2-1 gives the whole variable domain DTGVSQNPRHKITKRGQNVTFRCDPISEHNRLYWYRQTLGQGPEFLTYFQNEAQLEKSRLLSDRFSAERPKGSFSTLEIQRTEQGDSAMYLCASSSTTVSSYNEQFFGPGTRLTVL.

The rearrangement links TRBV5-4 to TRBJ1-2; D unresolved. The CDR3 contains 15 residues. CDR1 and CDR2 (germline): SGHNT, YYREEE (reference sequence). With 3 bases removed from V and 3 bases from J, the gap between germline ends came to 15 bases. This CDR3 is CASSSLYRRDYGYTF. CDR3 bases: TGTGCCAGCAGCTCCCTATACCGCCGGGACTATGGCTACACCTTC. Full variable domain (remainder filled in from reference TRBV5-4 and TRBJ1-2): ETGVTQSPTHLIKTRGQQVTLRCSSQSGHNTVSWYQQALGQGPQFIFQYYREEENGRGNFPPRFSGLQFPNYSSELNVNALELDDSALYLCASSSLYRRDYGYTFGSGTRLTVV.

J is TRBJ2-6 and V is TRBV5-4; 7 bases match TRBD2. The germline gives CDR1 SGHNT, CDR2 YYREEE (reference sequence). The ends lost 3 bases at V and 2 bases at J; junction bases unmatched: 2. This CDR3 region has 15 residues. The CDR3 DNA reads TGTGCCAGCAGCTCGGGGACTACTGGGGCCAACGTCCTGACTTTC. Translation: CASSSGTTGANVLTF. Drawing the rest from reference TRBV5-4 and TRBJ2-6, the complete variable domain is ETGVTQSPTHLIKTRGQQVTLRCSSQSGHNTVSWYQQALGQGPQFIFQYYREEENGRGNFPPRFSGLQFPNYSSELNVNALELDDSALYLCASSSGTTGANVLTFGAGSRLTVL.

This chain links TRBV7-6 with TRBJ2-1; 7 bases are a match to TRBD1. The V and J ends lost 1 base and 5 bases, in that order; junction bases with no gene match: 5. CDR3 length: 15 residues. Germline V gives CDR1 SGHVS, CDR2 FNYEAQ. CDR3 nucleotide sequence: TGTGCCAGCAGCTTAGGGGGACAGCCACACAATGAGCAGTTCTTC. Translated, it gives CASSLGGQPHNEQFF.

In regard to this clone: This CDR3 is also generated by other DNA sequences in the sample. This sequence joins TRBV11-2 and TRBJ2-7; D not resolved. From germline, CDR1 is SGHAT and CDR2 FQNNGV. The CDR3 runs 12 residues. Trimming left V 3 bases short and J 3 bases short, with 6 bases between. The CDR3 coding sequence is TGTGCCAGCAGCTTGAGAAACTACGAGCAGTACTTC. This sequence encodes CASSLRNYEQYF.

The V gene is TRBV6-5, the J gene TRBJ1-2, with D tentatively TRBD1 (6 bases). Between the trimmed V and J ends, which lost 0 bases and 8 bases, there was a span of 16 bases. CDR1 and CDR2 (germline): MNHEY, SVGAGI. The CDR3 spans 15 residues. CDR3 in amino acids: CASSYSMRGALGYTF. In DNA form, the CDR3 reads TGTGCCAGCAGTTACTCGATGCGGGGGGCCTTAGGCTACACCTTC.

This clone has more than one count but fewer than ten. The chain joins TRBV7-9 to TRBJ1-1; a weak D match, TRBD1 (5 bases). V lost 5 bases and J lost 5, with 15 bases in between. Germline V gene lookup returns CDR1 SEHNR and CDR2 FQNEAQ (reference sequence). The CDR3 consists of 14 residues. CDR3 protein: CASSPQVGTTEAFF. As DNA, the CDR3 is TGTGCCAGCAGCCCACAGGTGGGGACGACTGAAGCTTTCTTT. The whole variable domain, filled in from reference TRBV7-9 and TRBJ1-1, reads DTGVSQNPRHKITKRGQNVTFRCDPISEHNRLYWYRQTLGQGPEFLTYFQNEAQLEKSRLLSDRFSAERPKGSFSTLEIQRTEQGDSAMYLCASSPQVGTTEAFFGQGTRLTVV.

J is TRBJ2-7 and V is TRBV2, with TRBD1 identical over 7 bases. CDR1 and CDR2 (germline): SNHLY, FYNNEI. Losses at the gene ends were 6 bases for V and 2 bases for J; bases not matched to a gene: 4. The CDR3 spans 13 residues. CDR3 DNA sequence: TGTGCCAGCAGCGGACAGGCCCCCTACGAGCAGTACTTC. Its translation is CASSGQAPYEQYF.

The gene calls are TRBV5-1 and TRBJ2-7, with TRBD2 identical over 8 bases. CDR3 size: 16 residues. The J segment lost 1 base and the V segment lost 0 bases, leaving 6 bases of the junction unmatched. Per the germline V gene, CDR1 is SGHRS and CDR2 is YFSETQ. CDR3: CASSLGLTSGSYEQYF. CDR3 DNA sequence: TGCGCCAGCAGCTTGGGGCTTACTAGCGGATCCTACGAGCAGTACTTC. Supplemented by reference TRBV5-1 and TRBJ2-7, the full variable domain reads KAGVTQTPRYLIKTRGQQVTLSCSPISGHRSVSWYQQTPGQGLQFLFEYFSETQRNKGNFPGRFSGRQFSNSRSEMNVSTLELGDSALYLCASSLGLTSGSYEQYFGPGTRLTVT.

This clone was picked up a small number of times. The V and J genes are TRBV2 and TRBJ2-7, with 11 bases aligning to TRBD1. This CDR3 has 14 residues. With 9 bases clipped from V and 3 bases from J, the junction kept 7 bases outside the gene matches. Germline-derived CDR1 and CDR2 are SNHLY and FYNNEI. The DNA of the CDR3 is TGTGCCAGTCTAAGTGGGACAGGGGGCTACGAGCAGTACTTC. Amino acids: CASLSGTGGYEQYF.

This sequence joins TRBV7-9 and TRBJ1-3, with unresolved D. The germline gives CDR1 SEHNR, CDR2 FQNEAQ (reference sequence). V lost 8 bases and J 2 bases, leaving 13 bases between the germline ends. This CDR3 has 14 residues. The DNA of the CDR3 is TGTGCCAGCGAGGGCCGCGGCCCTGGAAACACCATATATTTT. Amino acids: CASEGRGPGNTIYF.

The rearrangement joins TRBV29-1 to TRBJ2-7, with 8 bases matching TRBD1. The CDR3 runs 16 residues. With 6 bases clipped from V and 4 bases from J, the junction kept 17 bases outside the gene matches. Germline CDR1 SQVTM, CDR2 ANQGSEA. The CDR3 protein is CSVQGMAGRGPYEQYF. The CDR3 region has the DNA TGCAGCGTACAAGGAATGGCGGGCAGGGGGCCGTACGAGCAGTACTTC.

The V gene is TRBV7-2, the J gene TRBJ2-5, with D perhaps TRBD1 or TRBD2 (5 bases each). Trimming removed 0 bases at V and 5 bases at J, with 19 bases between. CDR1 and CDR2 from the germline V gene are SGHTA and FQGNSA. The CDR3 has 17 amino acids. The CDR3 coding sequence is TGTGCCAGCAGCTTAGCGAATCGGCTAGTTTGGGGGGAGACCCAGTACTTC. It yields the protein CASSLANRLVWGETQYF.

This clone appeared a few times. The chain has TRBV7-7 and TRBJ2-7; D call uncertain. Germline V gives CDR1 SSHAT, CDR2 FNYEAQ (reference sequence). The V end was cut by 5 bases, the J end by 5 bases, with 13 bases between. This CDR3 spans 13 amino acids. This CDR3 is CASSVHILDEQYF. DNA of the CDR3: TGTGCCAGCAGCGTACACATCTTGGACGAGCAGTACTTC.

This rearrangement joins TRBV5-6 to TRBJ2-6; 8 nucleotides align to TRBD1. Germline V gives CDR1 SGHDT, CDR2 YYEEEE. The V gene end was trimmed by 3 bases and the J gene end by 4 bases; junction bases not matched to a gene: 6. This CDR3 comprises 16 residues. The CDR3 region is CASSSQGAPGANVLTF. The CDR3 nucleotides read TGTGCCAGCAGCTCGCAGGGGGCGCCCGGGGCCAACGTCCTGACTTTC.

The V gene is TRBV7-7, the J gene TRBJ2-5; tentative D call: TRBD1 (5 bases). Germline CDR1 and CDR2: SSHAT and FNYEAQ (reference sequence). The CDR3 contains 13 residues. With 1 base removed from V and 7 bases from J, the gap between germline ends came to 10 bases. DNA for the CDR3: TGTGCCAGCAGCTTAGAACAGGCCGGGACCCAGTACTTC. Protein sequence: CASSLEQAGTQYF.

CDR3 nucleotides: TGTGCCAGCAGTACCCAACTCCGGGCGAACACTGAAGCTTTCTTT. It codes for CASSTQLRANTEAFF. The chain couples TRBV28 to TRBJ1-1; no clear D gene. From germline, CDR1 is MDHEN and CDR2 SYDVKM. Trimming cost V 5 bases and J 1 base, with 14 bases left between them. The CDR3 has 15 residues.

This chain uses TRBV7-2 with TRBJ1-1; D is uncertain. This CDR3 contains 16 residues. The germline gives CDR1 SGHTA, CDR2 FQGNSA. Trimming shortened V by 1 base and J by 4 bases, and 16 bases separated the two germline ends. The CDR3 nucleotides read TGTGCCAGCAGCTTAGGTCGGCGCCGAGCGGGCACTGAAGCTTTCTTT. As protein: CASSLGRRRAGTEAFF.

This chain joins TRBV6-1 and TRBJ2-1, with 7 nucleotides matching TRBD2. Trimming at V came to 4 bases and at J to 0 bases, leaving 3 bases not matched to a gene. CDR1 and CDR2 from the germline V gene are MNHNS and SASEGT. This CDR3 has 15 residues. The CDR3 DNA sequence: TGTGCCAGCAGTGTTAGCGGGTTCTCCTACAATGAGCAGTTCTTC. It translates to CASSVSGFSYNEQFF.

This clone was detected a few times. V gene TRBV5-1 combines with J gene TRBJ2-7, with D tentatively TRBD1 (6 bases). The V gene's germline CDR1 is SGHRS and CDR2 YFSETQ. The V and J ends lost 2 bases and 3 bases respectively, with 12 bases between them. The CDR3 length is 14 residues. The CDR3 protein is CASSFGAGDYEQYF. CDR3 in DNA: TGCGCCAGCAGCTTCGGGGCAGGGGACTACGAGCAGTACTTC.

The chain employs TRBV6-1 and TRBJ2-5; maybe TRBD2 (6 bases). Germline CDR1 and CDR2: MNHNS and SASEGT. V dropped 6 bases and J dropped 2 bases, with 16 bases sitting between them. This CDR3 is built from 15 residues. The CDR3 reads CASSAFLGGQETQYF. CDR3 nucleotide sequence: TGTGCCAGCAGCGCCTTCCTGGGGGGTCAAGAGACCCAGTACTTC.